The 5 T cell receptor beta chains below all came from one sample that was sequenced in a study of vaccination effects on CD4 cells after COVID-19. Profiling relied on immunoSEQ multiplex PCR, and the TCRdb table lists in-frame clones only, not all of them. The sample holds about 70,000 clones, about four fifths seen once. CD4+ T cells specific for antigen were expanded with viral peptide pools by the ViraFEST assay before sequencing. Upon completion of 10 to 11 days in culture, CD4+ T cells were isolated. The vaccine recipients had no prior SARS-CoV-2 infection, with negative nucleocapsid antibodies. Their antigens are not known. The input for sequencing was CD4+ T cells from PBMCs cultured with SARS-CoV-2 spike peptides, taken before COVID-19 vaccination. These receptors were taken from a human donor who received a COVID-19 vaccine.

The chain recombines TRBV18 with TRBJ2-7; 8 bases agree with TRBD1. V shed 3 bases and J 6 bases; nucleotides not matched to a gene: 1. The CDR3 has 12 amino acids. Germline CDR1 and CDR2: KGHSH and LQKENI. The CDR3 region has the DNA TGTGCCAGCTCACCGACAGGGGTCGAGCAGTACGTC. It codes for CASSPTGVEQYV.

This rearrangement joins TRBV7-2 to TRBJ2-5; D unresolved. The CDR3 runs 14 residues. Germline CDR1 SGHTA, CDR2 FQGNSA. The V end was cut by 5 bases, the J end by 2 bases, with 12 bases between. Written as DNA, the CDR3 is TGTGCCAGCAGCAGCCGACGGAGTCAAGAGACCCAGTACTTC. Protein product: CASSSRRSQETQYF.

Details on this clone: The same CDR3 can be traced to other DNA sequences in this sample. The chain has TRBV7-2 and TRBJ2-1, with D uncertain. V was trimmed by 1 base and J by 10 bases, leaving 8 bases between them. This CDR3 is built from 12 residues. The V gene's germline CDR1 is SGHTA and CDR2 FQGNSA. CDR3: CASSLGVGEQFF. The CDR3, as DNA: TGTGCCAGCAGCTTAGGAGTGGGGGAGCAGTTCTTC.

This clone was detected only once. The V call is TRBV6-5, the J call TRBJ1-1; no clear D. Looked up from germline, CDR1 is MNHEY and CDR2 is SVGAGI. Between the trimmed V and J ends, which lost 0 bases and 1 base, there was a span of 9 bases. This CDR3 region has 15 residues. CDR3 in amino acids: CASSYSRASNTEAFF. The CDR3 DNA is TGTGCCAGCAGTTACTCGCGCGCTTCGAACACTGAAGCTTTCTTT.

The CDR3 protein is CASSQDPGLAGGSDEQFF. CDR3 bases: TGCGCCAGCAGCCAAGATCCGGGACTAGCGGGGGGGTCGGATGAGCAGTTCTTC. The chain combines TRBV4-1 with TRBJ2-1; 16 bases map to TRBD2. This CDR3 is built from 18 residues. Germline V gene data show CDR1 as MGHRA and CDR2 as YSYEKL. The V segment lost 0 bases and the J segment 8 bases; nucleotides outside the gene matches: 7.